Given below is one T cell receptor beta chain in context. Libraries were prepared by immunoSEQ multiplex PCR; TCRdb keeps only in-frame clonotypes and omits some of them. The table lists 400,000 to 450,000 clones, 90% of them singletons, with 5.5% to 8% in the top ten. The data are from a study of control samples from healthy donors and cancer patients. Per the germline V gene, CDR1 is MNHEY and CDR2 is SMNVEV (reference sequence). The CDR3 loop spans 15 amino acids. Trimming took off 2 bases at V and 3 bases at J, with 13 bases between the two ends. Material: PBMCs. The source is a man aged 40-50 years with head and neck cancer. The rearrangement joins TRBV27 to TRBJ1-1, with D possibly matching TRBD1 (5 bases). The CDR3 here is CASSLRGLGDTEAFF. The DNA of the CDR3 is TGTGCCAGCAGTTTACGGGGCCTAGGCGACACTGAAGCTTTCTTT.